The entry that follows covers one TCR beta chain sequence. Its antigen specificity is not known. One base away there is no much larger clone; base qualities are not given. This sample was included in a study of identical twins (dated by TCRdb to about 2016). Context from the whole study: TCR alpha and beta repertoires from monozygotic twins, unrelated adults of various ages and cord blood were deep-sequenced to test whether fetal clonotypes persist. Replicate twin experiments were performed at different times using different library preparation protocols to rule out contamination.

Trimming takes 7 bases from V and 6 bases from J, and the germline ends sit 14 bases apart. The germline V gene yields MNHEY for CDR1 and SVGAGI for CDR2. The CDR3, from cysteine to phenylalanine, totals 13 residues. Only the CDR3 portion is preserved as DNA: 39 bases, with reading frame beginning at the first base. Beyond this particular receptor, the publication reports: Abundant cord blood beta clonotypes carried fewer insertions; young adult naive repertoires showed a weaker similar trend, while memory repertoires showed none. Conclusions relied on cross-sectional statistical analysis, since the same donors could not be followed over many years. Compared with coincidental sharing between unrelated individuals, out-of-frame TCR alpha sequences shared between twins had an excess of sequences with low generation probability. Excess twin sharing in beta out-of-frame sequences was weaker because fewer shared sequences lowered the signal-to-noise ratio. In monozygotic twins, out-of-frame TCR alpha sharing was systematically underestimated by recombination models, although the models agreed with sharing between unrelated individuals. Invariant T cells such as MAIT and iNKT could partly confound zero-insertion analyses, though diverse VJ usage argued against this for most clonotypes.

Only healthy Caucasian donors were included. The method behind the library was 5' RACE. Instrument used: Illumina HiSeq 2000. Template switching introduced a universal primer binding site; the final cDNA contained a unique molecular identifier, enabling accurate counting of TCR cDNA molecules. Specific primers in the conserved constant-segment region were used to synthesize first-strand cDNA for TCR alpha and beta chains. Each cDNA library was double barcoded, with a SMART-Mk sample barcode plus Illumina barcodes, to control for contamination. Two successive PCR steps introduced TruSeq adapter sequences along with Illumina sample barcodes. Sequencing of the TCR alpha and beta cDNA libraries was done on the Illumina HiSeq platform using custom primers. In the source study's methods: MiGEC was used to process raw reads and extract unique molecular identifiers, and MiXCR was used to find CDR3 positions. For each individual, recombination models were inferred using an EM algorithm with the repgenHMM and IGoR tools. The tcR package in R was used for shared clonotype analysis, with sharing normalized by the product of cloneset sizes. Out-of-frame nonproductive sequences were analyzed to study raw recombination free of thymic and clonal selection effects. TCRdb trimmed the raw reads at Q25, called clones with MiXCR and kept productive beta chains. Every distinct CDR3 protein forms one entry, paired with its most common genes and DNA. TCRdb assigned the V and J calls; the authors' analysis was not used. The sample includes approximately 1.8 million distinct CDR3 sequences, with less than 35% observed a single time. 0.25% to 0.3% of the sample lies in the top ten.

This TCR was recovered from a newborn girl in good health. Specimen: cord blood. The chain was built from TRBV6-5 and TRBJ2-3; matching of 6 bases hints at TRBD2 as the D gene. The CDR3 region: CASTHGGVDTQYF. The sequenced DNA: TGTGCCAGCACCCACGGGGGAGTGGATACGCAGTATTTT.